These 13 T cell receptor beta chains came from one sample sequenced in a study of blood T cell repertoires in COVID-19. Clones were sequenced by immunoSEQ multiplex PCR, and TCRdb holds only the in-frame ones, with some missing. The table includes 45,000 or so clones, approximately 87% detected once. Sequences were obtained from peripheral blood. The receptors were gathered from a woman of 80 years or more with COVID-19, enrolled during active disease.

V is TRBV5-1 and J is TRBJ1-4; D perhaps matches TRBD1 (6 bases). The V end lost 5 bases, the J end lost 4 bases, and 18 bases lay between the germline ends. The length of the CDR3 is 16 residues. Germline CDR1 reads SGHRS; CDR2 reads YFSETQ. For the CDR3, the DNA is TGCGCCAGCAGAGCACCGCTAGGGGGGGATAATGAAAAACTGTTTTTT. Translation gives CASRAPLGGDNEKLFF.

CDR3 bases: TGTGCCAGCAGCGGAGCGGGGGCCTCCTACAATGAGCAGTTCTTC. This encodes CASSGAGASYNEQFF. The gene calls are TRBV7-9 and TRBJ2-1; TRBD2 matches 8 bases. Germline CDR1 SEHNR, CDR2 FQNEAQ (reference sequence). This CDR3 spans 15 amino acids. With V trimmed by 5 bases and J by 0 bases, 3 bases remained unmatched.

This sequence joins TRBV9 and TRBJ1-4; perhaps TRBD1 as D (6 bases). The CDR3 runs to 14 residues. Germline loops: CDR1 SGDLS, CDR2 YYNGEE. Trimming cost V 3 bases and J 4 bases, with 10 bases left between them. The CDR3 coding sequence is TGTGCCAGCAGCGCATTAGGGGGTAATGAAAAACTGTTTTTT. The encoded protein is CASSALGGNEKLFF.

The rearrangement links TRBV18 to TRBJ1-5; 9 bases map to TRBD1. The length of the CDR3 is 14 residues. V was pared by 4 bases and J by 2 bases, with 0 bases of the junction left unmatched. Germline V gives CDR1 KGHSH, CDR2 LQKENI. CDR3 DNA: TGTGCCAGCTCACGGACAGGGGGCAATCAGCCCCAGCATTTT. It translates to CASSRTGGNQPQHF.

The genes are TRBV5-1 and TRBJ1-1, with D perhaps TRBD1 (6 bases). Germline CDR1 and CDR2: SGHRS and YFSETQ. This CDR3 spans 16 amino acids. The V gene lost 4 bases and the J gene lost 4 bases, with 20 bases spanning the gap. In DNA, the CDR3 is TGCGCCAGCAGCACGGGGACACCCTACGGAGGCACTGAAGCTTTCTTT. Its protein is CASSTGTPYGGTEAFF.

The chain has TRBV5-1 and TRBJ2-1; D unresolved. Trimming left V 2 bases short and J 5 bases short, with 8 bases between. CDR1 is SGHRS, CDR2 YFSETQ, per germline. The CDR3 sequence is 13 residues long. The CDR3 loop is CASSFGQNNEQFF. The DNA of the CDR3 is TGCGCCAGCAGCTTTGGGCAGAACAATGAGCAGTTCTTC.

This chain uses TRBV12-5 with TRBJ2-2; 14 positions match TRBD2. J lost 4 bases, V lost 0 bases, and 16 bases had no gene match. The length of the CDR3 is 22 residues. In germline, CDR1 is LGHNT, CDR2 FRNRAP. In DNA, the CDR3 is TGTGCTAGTGGTTTGGTACGCTCCCGGACTAGCGGGGGGCCTAACCGCACCGGGGAGCTGTTTTTT. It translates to CASGLVRSRTSGGPNRTGELFF.

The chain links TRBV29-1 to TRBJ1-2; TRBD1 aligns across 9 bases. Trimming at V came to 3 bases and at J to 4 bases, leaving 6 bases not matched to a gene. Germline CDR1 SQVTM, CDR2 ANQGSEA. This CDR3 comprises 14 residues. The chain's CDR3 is CSVDPQGAGYGYTF. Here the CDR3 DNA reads TGCAGCGTTGACCCACAGGGGGCTGGCTATGGCTACACCTTC.

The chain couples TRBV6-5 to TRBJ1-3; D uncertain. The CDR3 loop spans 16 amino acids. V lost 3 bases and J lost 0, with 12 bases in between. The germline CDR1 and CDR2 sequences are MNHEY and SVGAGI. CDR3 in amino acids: CASSYSQASSGNTIYF. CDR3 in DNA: TGTGCCAGCAGTTATAGTCAGGCGAGCTCTGGAAACACCATATATTTT.

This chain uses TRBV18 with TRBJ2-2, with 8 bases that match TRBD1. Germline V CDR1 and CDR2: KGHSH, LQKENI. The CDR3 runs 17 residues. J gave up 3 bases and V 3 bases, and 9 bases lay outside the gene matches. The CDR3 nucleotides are TGTGCCAGCTCACCGTCAACGGGACAGGCTTACACCGGGGAGCTGTTTTTT. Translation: CASSPSTGQAYTGELFF.

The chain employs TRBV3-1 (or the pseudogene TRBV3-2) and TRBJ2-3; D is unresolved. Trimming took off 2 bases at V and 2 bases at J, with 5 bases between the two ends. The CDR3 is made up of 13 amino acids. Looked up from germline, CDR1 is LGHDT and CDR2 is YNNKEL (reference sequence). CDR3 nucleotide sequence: TGTGCCAGCAGCCAACAGTACACAGATACGCAGTATTTT. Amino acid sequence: CASSQQYTDTQYF.

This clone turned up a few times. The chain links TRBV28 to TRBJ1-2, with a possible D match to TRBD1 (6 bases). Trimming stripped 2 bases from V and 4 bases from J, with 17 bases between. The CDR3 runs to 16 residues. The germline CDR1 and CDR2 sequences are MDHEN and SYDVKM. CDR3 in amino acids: CASSLTAGQPVYGYTF. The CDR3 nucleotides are TGTGCCAGCAGTTTAACAGCAGGACAGCCAGTCTATGGCTACACCTTC.

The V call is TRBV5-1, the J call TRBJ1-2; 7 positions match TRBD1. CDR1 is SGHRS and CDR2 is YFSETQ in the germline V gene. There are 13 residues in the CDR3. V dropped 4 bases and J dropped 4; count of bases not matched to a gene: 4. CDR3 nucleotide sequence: TGCGCCAGCAGCCGAGGACAGGCCTATGGCTACACCTTC. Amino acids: CASSRGQAYGYTF.